These 13 T cell receptor beta chains share one sample of origin, sequenced in a study of blood T cell repertoires in COVID-19. Sequencing used immunoSEQ multiplex PCR; TCRdb keeps in-frame clones, though not all of them. The data contain about 170,000 clones, approximately 80% of them singletons. The sample was PBMCs or T cells enriched from blood (not recorded which). All receptors come from a man aged 50 or older who had recovered from COVID-19.

The V and J genes are TRBV2 and TRBJ2-3; the match to TRBD2 covers 7 bases. In germline, CDR1 is SNHLY, CDR2 FYNNEI. The CDR3 has 16 amino acids. The V and J ends lost 10 bases and 0 bases, in that order; junction bases with no gene match: 13. The CDR3 here is CATNRGRRGSTDTQYF. CDR3 nucleotides: TGTGCCACCAACCGAGGGCGGCGGGGGAGCACAGATACGCAGTATTTT.

This clone was observed a few times. The CDR3 loop reads CASSRAGTGEEKLFF. CDR3 sequence (DNA): TGTGCCAGCAGTCGCGCCGGGACAGGGGAAGAAAAACTGTTTTTT. The V gene is TRBV28, the J gene TRBJ1-4; TRBD1 aligns across 10 bases. CDR1 is MDHEN and CDR2 is SYDVKM in the germline V gene. Germline trimming cut 5 bases from V and 8 bases from J; bases unmatched to any gene: 8. There are 15 residues in the CDR3.

The V and J genes are TRBV5-1 and TRBJ1-3; D may be TRBD1 (5 bases). This CDR3 has 18 residues. The germline CDR1 and CDR2 sequences are SGHRS and YFSETQ. V was trimmed by 0 bases and J by 0 bases, leaving 16 bases between them. The CDR3 nucleotides read TGCGCCAGCAGCTTGGCCGGCGCAGGGTTTCGCTCTGGAAACACCATATATTTT. This gives the protein CASSLAGAGFRSGNTIYF. The whole variable domain, remainder taken from reference TRBV5-1 and TRBJ1-3, is KAGVTQTPRYLIKTRGQQVTLSCSPISGHRSVSWYQQTPGQGLQFLFEYFSETQRNKGNFPGRFSGRQFSNSRSEMNVSTLELGDSALYLCASSLAGAGFRSGNTIYFGEGSWLTVV.

With regard to this clone: A junction boundary mismatches the germline segment, possibly from a read error. For the CDR3, the DNA is TGTGCCAGCAGCGTAGTCCAGGACTATGACTACACCTTC. This codes for CASSVVQDYDYTF. This sequence joins TRBV9 and TRBJ1-2; unclear D gene. This CDR3 region has 13 residues. Germline CDR1 SGDLS, CDR2 YYNGEE.

In this sample, this clone turned up once. This sequence joins TRBV5-4 and TRBJ2-3; 8 nucleotides line up with TRBD2. The V gene's germline CDR1 is SGHNT and CDR2 YYREEE (reference sequence). V gave up 3 bases and J gave up 6 bases; unmatched junction bases: 9. This CDR3 is 15 amino acids long. The CDR3 DNA sequence: TGTGCCAGCAGCTCGATCGGGGGGGGTTCGGATACGCAGTATTTT. Translating it yields CASSSIGGGSDTQYF.

This clone was seen once. CDR3 nucleotides: TGTGCCAGCAGGCGTGGGGCGAACACTGAAGCTTTCTTT. It translates to CASRRGANTEAFF. The chain combines TRBV9 with TRBJ1-1; TRBD1 might be the D (5 bases). The CDR3 runs to 13 residues. The V end was cut by 5 bases, the J end by 1 base, with 9 bases between. Germline assignment: CDR1 SGDLS and CDR2 YYNGEE.

The V and J genes are TRBV27 and TRBJ2-2, with TRBD1 as a possible D gene (5 bases). The germline gives CDR1 MNHEY, CDR2 SMNVEV (reference sequence). V gave up 7 bases and J gave up 5 bases, with 8 bases separating them. The length of the CDR3 is 12 residues. CDR3 in amino acids: CASTPGTGELFF. CDR3 nucleotide sequence: TGTGCCAGCACCCCAGGGACCGGGGAGCTGTTTTTT.

The chain is built from TRBV27 and TRBJ1-4, with 7 bases that match TRBD1. Germline V CDR1 and CDR2: MNHEY, SMNVEV (reference sequence). There are 13 residues in the CDR3. Trimming cost V 5 bases and J 7 bases; bases outside gene matches: 4. The CDR3 bases are TGTGCCAGCAGTCCAGGGGGAGGTGAAAAACTGTTTTTT. It yields the protein CASSPGGGEKLFF. The full variable domain, with the rest looked up from reference TRBV27 and TRBJ1-4, is EAQVTQNPRYLITVTGKKLTVTCSQNMNHEYMSWYRQDPGLGLRQIYYSMNVEVTDKGDVPEGYKVSRKEKRNFPLILESPSPNQTSLYFCASSPGGGEKLFFGSGTQLSVL.

CDR3 protein: CASSLVGQNGNTIYF. The CDR3 DNA follows: TGCGCCAGCAGCTTGGTTGGACAGAATGGAAACACCATATATTTT. The chain links TRBV5-1 to TRBJ1-3; D might be TRBD1 (6 bases). This CDR3 comprises 15 residues. Trimming removed 0 bases from V and 3 bases from J, with 10 bases in between. CDR1 SGHRS and CDR2 YFSETQ come from the germline V gene.

The V and J genes are TRBV9 and TRBJ2-3, with TRBD2 matching over 10 bases. The trim removed 2 bases at V and 0 bases at J, leaving 12 bases unmatched. The CDR3 totals 19 residues. Germline V gene sequence: CDR1 SGDLS, CDR2 YYNGEE. CDR3 in DNA: TGTGCCAGCAGCGTCCCGGAGCGGGGGGGGCCACATAGCACAGATACGCAGTATTTT. It codes for CASSVPERGGPHSTDTQYF.

The rearrangement links TRBV10-3 to TRBJ2-2, with 10 positions matching TRBD1. Trimming cost V 0 bases and J 6 bases; bases outside gene matches: 4. Germline CDR1 ENHRY, CDR2 SYGVKD. This CDR3 region has 16 residues. For the CDR3, the DNA is TGTGCCATCAGTGAGTCGAGGACAGGGGGTGCCGGGGAGCTGTTTTTT. Protein sequence: CAISESRTGGAGELFF.

This clone was seen once. V usage is TRBV5-6 and J usage is TRBJ2-3; 8 bases map to TRBD2. Germline CDR1 is SGHDT and CDR2 is YYEEEE. The CDR3 length is 15 residues. The V gene end was trimmed by 4 bases and the J gene end by 0 bases; junction bases not matched to a gene: 4. The CDR3 nucleotides are TGTGCCAGCAGCAAAACGGGGGGGAGCACAGATACGCAGTATTTT. It translates to CASSKTGGSTDTQYF. The whole variable domain, filled in from reference TRBV5-6 and TRBJ2-3, reads DAGVTQSPTHLIKTRGQQVTLRCSPKSGHDTVSWYQQALGQGPQFIFQYYEEEERQRGNFPDRFSGHQFPNYSSELNVNALLLGDSALYLCASSKTGGSTDTQYFGPGTRLTVL.

The V and J genes are TRBV5-6 and TRBJ1-6; D possibly corresponds to TRBD1 (6 bases). Trimming stripped 0 bases from V and 7 bases from J, with 20 bases between. The CDR3 is made up of 18 amino acids. Germline-derived CDR1 and CDR2 are SGHDT and YYEEEE. The CDR3 loop reads CASSLAGGQRGTNSPLHF. CDR3 nucleotide sequence: TGTGCCAGCAGCTTGGCCGGGGGGCAGAGGGGAACCAATTCACCCCTCCACTTT.